These T cell receptor beta chains were read from a single sample in a study of blood T cells in healthy people across ages. TCRdb used MiXCR to reprocess the 5' RACE reads, holding one entry per CDR3 protein. The sample lists hundreds of thousands of distinct CDR3 sequences; 40% to 60% were seen once. The specimen sequenced was blood. Receptor source: a man aged 25 to 40 in good health. CDR3s include the opening cysteine and the closing phenylalanine or tryptophan. The D gene is left open where the match is weak. Clone size is shown for a subset of rows, as once, few, many or a class of expanded clone.

>TRBV10-3|TRBJ2-7|NA|NA
CAISDGLWEQYF
TGTGCCATCAGTGACGGGTTGTGGGAGCAGTACTTC
>TRBV20-1|TRBJ2-3|NA|NA
CSFSPGLLTDTQYF
TGCAGTTTCTCCCCGGGACTCCTCACAGATACGCAGTATTTT
>TRBV4-3|TRBJ1-1|NA|NA
CASSQEILDTEAFF
TGCGCCAGCAGCCAAGAAATTCTCGACACTGAAGCTTTCTTT
>TRBV20-1|TRBJ1-2|few|NA
CSASKGGYGYTF
TGCAGTGCTAGTAAGGGGGGCTATGGCTACACCTTC
>TRBV20-1|TRBJ2-5|NA|TRBD1
CSPQDRGRETQYF
TGCAGTCCCCAAGACAGGGGGCGTGAGACCCAGTACTTC
>TRBV20-1|TRBJ2-1|NA|TRBD2
CSAPNPYSGDEQFF
TGCAGTGCTCCCAACCCCTATAGCGGGGATGAGCAGTTCTTC
>TRBV3-1|TRBJ2-7|few|NA
CASSQERADSYEQYF
TGTGCCAGCAGCCAAGAACGAGCGGACTCCTACGAGCAGTACTTC
>TRBV27|TRBJ2-7|NA|TRBD1
CASCPTTGAPYEQYF
TGTGCCAGCTGCCCCACGACAGGGGCTCCCTACGAGCAGTACTTC
>TRBV4-1|TRBJ1-1|few|NA
CASSQEDGWRAFF
TGCGCCAGCAGCCAAGAGGATGGATGGCGAGCTTTCTTT
>TRBV7-2|TRBJ2-7|NA|TRBD2
CASSLALAAYEQYF
TGCGCCAGCAGCTTGGCGCTAGCGGCCTACGAGCAGTACTTC
>TRBV6-5|TRBJ2-7|NA|NA
CASSVSGGEKSYEQYF
TGTGCCAGCAGCGTATCTGGAGGGGAAAAATCCTACGAGCAGTACTTC
>TRBV6-5|TRBJ2-3|NA|NA
CASSGTGSHTQYF
TGTGCCAGCAGTGGAACAGGGTCACATACGCAGTATTTT
>TRBV11-3|TRBJ1-2|NA|NA
CASSLPPHLTNYGYTF
TGTGCCAGCAGCTTACCCCCTCACCTTACTAACTATGGCTACACCTTC
>TRBV27|TRBJ1-5|few|NA
CASSFSGSYNQPQHF
TGTGCCAGCAGTTTTTCGGGAAGTTATAATCAGCCCCAGCATTTT
>TRBV29-1|TRBJ2-3|NA|TRBD1
CSVETGGAGDTQYF
TGCAGCGTTGAGACAGGGGGCGCGGGAGATACGCAGTATTTT
>TRBV18|TRBJ2-3|many|NA
CASSPDPDTQYF
TGTGCCAGCTCACCCGATCCGGATACGCAGTATTTT
>TRBV15|TRBJ1-5|few|TRBD1
CATSMGQQINQPQHF
TGTGCCACCAGCATGGGACAGCAAATTAATCAGCCCCAGCATTTT
>TRBV6-5|TRBJ2-5|once|NA
CASSYSLAVGRYQETQYF
TGTGCCAGCAGTTACTCGTTGGCAGTGGGACGGTACCAAGAGACCCAGTACTTC
>TRBV12-3/TRBV12-4|TRBJ2-7|few|NA
CASSTDSAYEQYF
TGTGCCAGCAGTACAGACTCAGCCTACGAGCAGTACTTC
>TRBV7-8|TRBJ2-1|NA|TRBD2
CASSPLRTSNEQFF
TGTGCCAGCAGCCCGCTTAGGACTAGCAATGAGCAGTTCTTC
>TRBV4-2|TRBJ2-5|NA|NA
CASSQAPSLGETQYF
TGTGCCAGCAGCCAGGCCCCTAGCTTGGGGGAGACCCAGTACTTC
>TRBV20-1|TRBJ2-7|few|TRBD1
CSARDGDRGSYEQYF
TGCAGTGCTAGAGATGGGGACAGGGGCTCCTACGAGCAGTACTTC
>TRBV28|TRBJ1-3|NA|NA
CASRDPFGNTIYF
TGTGCCAGCAGGGATCCTTTTGGAAACACCATATATTTT
>TRBV3-1|TRBJ1-1|NA|NA
CASIVGAFF
TGTGCCAGCATCGTAGGAGCTTTCTTT
>TRBV7-2|TRBJ2-7|NA|TRBD1
CASTRTGKYEQYF
TGTGCCAGCACCCGGACAGGGAAATACGAGCAGTACTTC
>TRBV7-9|TRBJ2-4|few|TRBD1
CASSYDRGNIQYF
TGTGCCAGCAGCTACGACAGGGGGAACATTCAGTACTTC
>TRBV5-1|TRBJ2-7|NA|TRBD1
CASSQDGTGGMNEQYF
TGCGCCAGCAGCCAAGACGGGACAGGGGGCATGAACGAGCAGTACTTC
>TRBV30|TRBJ1-2|few|NA
CAWSLGMYGYTF
TGTGCCTGGAGTTTAGGGATGTATGGCTACACCTTC
>TRBV11-2|TRBJ2-5|few|TRBD2
CASSGRGLAETQYF
TGTGCCAGCAGCGGCAGGGGACTAGCAGAGACCCAGTACTTC
>TRBV3-1|TRBJ1-2|few|NA
CASSLIGSGYTF
TGTGCCAGCAGCCTCATTGGAAGTGGCTACACCTTC
>TRBV29-1|TRBJ2-1|few|TRBD1
CSVEGTGKYNEQFF
TGCAGCGTGGAGGGGACAGGGAAATACAATGAGCAGTTCTTC
>TRBV10-3|TRBJ2-7|NA|TRBD2
CAISFPSGGLTYEQYF
TGTGCCATCAGTTTCCCTAGCGGGGGCCTTACCTACGAGCAGTACTTC
>TRBV4-2|TRBJ2-2|once|NA
CASSLGNMDTGELFF
TGTGCCAGTAGCCTGGGCAACATGGACACCGGGGAGCTGTTTTTT
>TRBV20-1|TRBJ2-6|NA|NA
CSAPFTPGANVLTF
TGCAGTGCTCCTTTTACCCCGGGGGCCAACGTCCTGACTTTC
>TRBV28|TRBJ2-6|NA|NA
CASTLSTRRALSSGANVLTF
TGTGCCAGCACCCTATCGACAAGGAGGGCGCTGAGCTCTGGGGCCAACGTCCTGACTTTC
>TRBV11-3|TRBJ2-1|few|TRBD2
CASSADSGGAKNEQFF
TGTGCCAGCAGCGCAGACAGCGGGGGGGCCAAGAATGAGCAGTTCTTC
>TRBV3-1|TRBJ1-5|NA|TRBD1
CASSRGQDPNQPQHF
TGTGCCAGCAGCCGAGGACAGGACCCAAATCAGCCCCAGCATTTT
>TRBV20-1|TRBJ1-1|NA|NA
CSARDGETLTEAFF
TGCAGTGCTAGAGATGGGGAGACTCTCACTGAAGCTTTCTTT
>TRBV10-3|TRBJ2-1|NA|TRBD2
CAISESGGDYNEQFF
TGTGCCATCAGTGAGTCTGGGGGGGACTACAATGAGCAGTTCTTC
>TRBV3-1|TRBJ2-5|few|TRBD2
CASIAAGAETQYF
TGTGCCAGCATCGCAGCGGGGGCGGAGACCCAGTACTTC
>TRBV12-3/TRBV12-4|TRBJ2-7|NA|TRBD2
CASSGGDPGTYEQYF
TGTGCCAGCAGTGGGGGGGACCCGGGGACCTACGAGCAGTACTTC
>TRBV6-4|TRBJ2-3|NA|TRBD2
CASSELSGGLTDTQYF
TGTGCCAGCAGTGAGCTTAGCGGGGGGCTCACAGATACGCAGTATTTT
>TRBV7-3|TRBJ1-2|NA|TRBD1
CASSLNPTGVDGYTF
TGTGCCAGCAGCTTAAACCCGACAGGGGTTGATGGCTACACCTTC
>TRBV4-1|TRBJ2-7|NA|TRBD2
CASSSAAGAEQYF
TGCGCCAGCAGTTCTGCTGCGGGAGCAGAGCAGTACTTC
>TRBV20-1|TRBJ2-1|NA|NA
CSAREIGIDYNEQFF
TGCAGTGCTAGAGAAATCGGGATTGACTACAATGAGCAGTTCTTC
>TRBV4-1|TRBJ1-4|NA|TRBD1
CASSNGQGYFEKLFF
TGCGCCAGCAGCAATGGACAGGGGTATTTTGAAAAACTGTTTTTT
>TRBV4-3|TRBJ2-2|NA|TRBD2
CASSQAPALRLAEILNTGELFF
TGCGCCAGCAGCCAAGCCCCCGCGCTGAGACTAGCGGAAATCCTCAACACCGGGGAGCTGTTTTTT
>TRBV12-3/TRBV12-4|TRBJ2-2|few|NA
CASIRGAGTGELFF
TGTGCCAGCATCCGTGGGGCCGGCACCGGGGAGCTGTTTTTT
>TRBV5-1|TRBJ1-1|NA|TRBD1
CASSVPDRLGTEAFF
TGCGCCAGCAGCGTTCCGGACAGGTTAGGCACTGAAGCTTTCTTT
>TRBV7-6|TRBJ2-1|few|TRBD1
CASRQDRGPYNEQFF
TGTGCCAGCCGCCAAGACAGGGGACCCTACAATGAGCAGTTCTTC
>TRBV2|TRBJ2-1|once|TRBD2
CASSERGAVNEQFF
TGTGCCAGCAGTGAGCGGGGGGCGGTCAATGAGCAGTTCTTC
>TRBV7-2|TRBJ2-3|NA|NA
CASILYGDTQYF
TGTGCCAGCATCTTATATGGGGATACGCAGTATTTT